This TCR beta chain came from a study of blood T cell repertoires in COVID-19 (dated by TCRdb to 2020 to 2021). Concerning the study at large: Samples from collaborators originated in the United States, Italy and Spain and spanned both the acute and convalescent phases of COVID-19. The samples were drawn from the first 160 participants of the ongoing ImmuneRACE study and from under 1,500 subjects provided by 6 global collaborators. The repertoires were released in a freely available public database meant as a resource for research on the immune response to SARS-CoV-2. Deeply sampled blood TCRbeta repertoires from subjects exposed to, actively infected with, or recovered from COVID-19 were included in the dataset. The sample metadata nearly always contained a de-identified subject ID, COVID-19 status, age in years and sex. The prospective study material was composed of cDNA or gDNA derived from T cells, B-cell-depleted T cells, or PBMCs. HLA class I and class II types, where available, came from metadata supplied by the sample provider rather than from assay-based typing.

In Seattle, one collaborating source enrolled patients while the infection was active and tracked those patients longitudinally over the course of disease. The collaborating institutions used their own protocols to collect whole blood in K2EDTA tubes. For TCRbeta analysis, collaborators shipped samples as frozen whole blood, isolated PBMCs, or DNA extracted from either of those sample types. TCRbeta CDR3 regions were amplified from genomic DNA by means of the immunoSEQ Assay, a bias-controlled multiplex PCR. Regarding the original processing steps: Nucleated cell counts per sample were estimated from amplification of reference gene primers within the assay. Sequence reads were collapsed and filtered to measure the absolute abundance of every unique TCRbeta CDR3 rearrangement. For each sample, productive Simpson clonality was calculated as the square root of Simpson's diversity index over productive rearrangements. Held by TCRdb, this immuneACCESS table contains in-frame sequences only and omits some clones. Under half of the omission traces to an unresolved V gene where checked; the cause of the rest is unknown. The DNA was the basis for D and trimming; V, J and clone size are from that table. The sample yields about 24,000 clones; 75% to 90% were counted once. The ten top clones hold 2% to 3% of the sample.

On this clone itself: The antigen it binds to is not known. No much larger clone is present one base from it, and per-base qualities are unavailable.

The CDR3, cysteine through phenylalanine, is 13 amino acids long. The only DNA kept is the CDR3, 39 bases in frame from the first base. V is clipped by 4 bases and J by 9 bases, and the sequence between their germline boundaries is 13 bases long. CDR1 and CDR2 were assigned from the germline V gene as SGHTA and FQGTGA. Study-wide findings and limitations: How much clinical and demographic metadata was included differed by source and by participant, and the metadata was provided uncurated.

This TCR was recovered from a woman aged 70-85 years with COVID-19, enrolled during active disease. Input material: peripheral blood. The chain uses TRBV7-3 and TRBJ2-1; the D segment could be TRBD2, given 7 matching bases. CDR3 reads: CASSYRDYGEQFF. The DNA sequence is given as TGTGCCAGCAGCTACAGGGACTACGGTGAGCAGTTCTTC.